This is a list of T cell receptor beta chains from one sample in a study of control samples from healthy donors and cancer patients. Libraries were prepared by immunoSEQ multiplex PCR; TCRdb keeps only in-frame clonotypes and omits some of them. The table has some 77,000 clones, roughly nine tenths seen once. The sequencing sample was made of blood. Source of these receptors: a woman between 55 and 75 years old in good health. Each CDR3 is given with its conserved first and last residue. A D gene is named only where the DNA matches it firmly.

TRBJ2-7 | TRBV28 | NA | CASSGARGGKTYEQYF
TRBJ2-2 | TRBV6-4 | NA | CASSDLNTGELFF
TRBJ2-1 | TRBV5-5 | TRBD2 | CASSNSGSPYNEQFF
TRBJ2-1 | TRBV7-2 | TRBD1 | CASSQDRGRAGRIFF
TRBJ2-5 | TRBV27 | NA | CASKTQTGETQYF
TRBJ1-2 | TRBV27 | NA | CASSPGGGLYGYTF
TRBJ2-5 | TRBV30 | TRBD2 | CAWTPPVGGSRTTQYF
TRBJ1-1 | TRBV4-1 | TRBD1 | CASSQETGAMNTEAFF
TRBJ1-2 | TRBV15 | TRBD1 | CATSRTQGVRGYTF
TRBJ2-7 | TRBV21-1 | NA | CASSKGDWSYEQYF
TRBJ2-1 | TRBV24-1 | TRBD2 | CATSGSTSGNLGEQFF
TRBJ1-4 | TRBV7-9 | NA | CASSLHQPVENEKLFF
TRBJ1-4 | TRBV6-6 | NA | CASSWGGTPTNEKLFF
TRBJ1-6 | TRBV27 | NA | CASSSIGPYNSPLHF